This entry describes one TCR beta chain. With 6 bases clipped from V and 3 bases from J, the junction kept 6 bases outside the gene matches. This CDR3 has 16 residues. Germline CDR1 reads KGHSH; CDR2 reads LQKENI. The method was immunoSEQ multiplex PCR; TCRdb's version includes in-frame clones alone and lacks a portion of them. Of around 120,000 clones detected, 90% appear once; the ten largest clones hold less than 2%. The sample comes from a study of blood T cell repertoires in COVID-19. V and J are TRBV18 and TRBJ2-1; the match to TRBD2 covers 12 bases. The sequenced sample was peripheral blood. The TCR was taken from a human donor with active COVID-19. The donor label of this sample is uncertain. This chain's CDR3 is CASSPLAGGVYNEQFF. The CDR3 coding sequence is TGTGCCAGCTCTCCCCTAGCGGGGGGGGTCTACAATGAGCAGTTCTTC.